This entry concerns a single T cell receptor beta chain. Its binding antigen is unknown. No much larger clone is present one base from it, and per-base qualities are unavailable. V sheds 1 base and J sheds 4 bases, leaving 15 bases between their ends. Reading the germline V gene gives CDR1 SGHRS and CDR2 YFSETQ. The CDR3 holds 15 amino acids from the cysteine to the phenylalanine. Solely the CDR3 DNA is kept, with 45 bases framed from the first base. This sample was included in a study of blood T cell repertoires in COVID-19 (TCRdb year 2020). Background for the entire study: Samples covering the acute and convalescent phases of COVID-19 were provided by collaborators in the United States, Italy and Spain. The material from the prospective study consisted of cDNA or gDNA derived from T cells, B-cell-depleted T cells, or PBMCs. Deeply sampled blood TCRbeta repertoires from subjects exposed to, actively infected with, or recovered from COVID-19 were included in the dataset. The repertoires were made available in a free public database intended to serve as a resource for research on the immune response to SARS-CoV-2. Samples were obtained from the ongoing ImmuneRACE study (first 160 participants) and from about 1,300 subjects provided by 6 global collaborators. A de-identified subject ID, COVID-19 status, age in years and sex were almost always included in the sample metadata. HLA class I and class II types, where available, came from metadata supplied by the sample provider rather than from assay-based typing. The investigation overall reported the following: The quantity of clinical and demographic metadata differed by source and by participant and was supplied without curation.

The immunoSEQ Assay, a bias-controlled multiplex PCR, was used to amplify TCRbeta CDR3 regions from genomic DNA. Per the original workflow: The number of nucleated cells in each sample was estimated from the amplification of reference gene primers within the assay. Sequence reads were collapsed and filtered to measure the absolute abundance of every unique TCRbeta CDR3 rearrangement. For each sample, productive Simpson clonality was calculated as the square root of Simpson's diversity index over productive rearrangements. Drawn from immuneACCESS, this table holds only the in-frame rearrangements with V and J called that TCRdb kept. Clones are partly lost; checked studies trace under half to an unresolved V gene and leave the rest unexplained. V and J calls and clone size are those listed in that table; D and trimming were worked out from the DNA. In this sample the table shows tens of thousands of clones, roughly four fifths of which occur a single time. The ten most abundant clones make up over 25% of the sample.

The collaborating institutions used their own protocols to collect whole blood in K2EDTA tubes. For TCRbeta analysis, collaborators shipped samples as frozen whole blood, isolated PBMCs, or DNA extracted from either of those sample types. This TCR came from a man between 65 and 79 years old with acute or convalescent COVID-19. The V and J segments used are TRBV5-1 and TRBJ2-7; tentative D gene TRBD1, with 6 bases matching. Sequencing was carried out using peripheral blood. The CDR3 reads CASSLIRGKGYEQYF. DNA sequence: TGCGCCAGCAGCTTGATCAGGGGAAAAGGGTACGAGCAGTACTTC.